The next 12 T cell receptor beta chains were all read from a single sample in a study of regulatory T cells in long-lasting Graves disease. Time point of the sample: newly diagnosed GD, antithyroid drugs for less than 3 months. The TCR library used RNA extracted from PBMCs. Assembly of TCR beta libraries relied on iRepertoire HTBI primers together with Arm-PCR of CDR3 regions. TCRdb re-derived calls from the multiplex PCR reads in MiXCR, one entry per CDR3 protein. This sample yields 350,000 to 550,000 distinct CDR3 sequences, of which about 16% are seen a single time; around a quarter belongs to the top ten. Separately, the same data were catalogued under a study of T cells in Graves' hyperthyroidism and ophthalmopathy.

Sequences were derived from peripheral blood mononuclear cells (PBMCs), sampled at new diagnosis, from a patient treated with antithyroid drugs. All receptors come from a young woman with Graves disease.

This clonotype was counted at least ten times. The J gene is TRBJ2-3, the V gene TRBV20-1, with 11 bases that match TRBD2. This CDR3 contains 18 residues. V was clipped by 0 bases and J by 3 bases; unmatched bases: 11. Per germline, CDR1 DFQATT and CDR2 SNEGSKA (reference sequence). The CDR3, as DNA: TGCAGTGCTAGAGATCGAGGGTTACTAGCGGGAGTTACAGATACGCAGTATTTT. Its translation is CSARDRGLLAGVTDTQYF.

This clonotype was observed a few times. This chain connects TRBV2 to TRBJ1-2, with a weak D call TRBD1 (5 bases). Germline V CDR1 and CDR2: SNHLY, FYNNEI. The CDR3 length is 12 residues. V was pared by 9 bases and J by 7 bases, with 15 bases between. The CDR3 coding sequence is TGTGCCAGTTTAGTGGGGGGACCTGGCTACACCTTC. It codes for CASLVGGPGYTF.

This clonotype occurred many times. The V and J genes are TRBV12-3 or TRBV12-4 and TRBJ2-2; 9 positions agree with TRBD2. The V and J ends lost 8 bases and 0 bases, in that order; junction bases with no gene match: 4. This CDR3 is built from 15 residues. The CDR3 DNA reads TGTGCCAGCGCTAGCGGGGATTCGAACACCGGGGAGCTGTTTTTT. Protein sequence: CASASGDSNTGELFF.

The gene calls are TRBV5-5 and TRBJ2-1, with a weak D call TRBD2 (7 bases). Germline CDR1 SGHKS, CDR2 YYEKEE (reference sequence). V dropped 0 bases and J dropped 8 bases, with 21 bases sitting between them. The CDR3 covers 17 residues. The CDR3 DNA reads TGTGCCAGCAGCTTGGAGGGAGGGGACACAACTTACTATGAGCAGTTCTTC. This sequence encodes CASSLEGGDTTYYEQFF.

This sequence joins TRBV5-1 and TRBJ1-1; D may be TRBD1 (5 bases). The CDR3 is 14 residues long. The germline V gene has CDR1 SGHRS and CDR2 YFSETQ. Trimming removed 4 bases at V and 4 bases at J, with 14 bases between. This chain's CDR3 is CASSPLGGVTEAFF. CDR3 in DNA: TGCGCCAGCAGCCCACTTGGGGGGGTCACTGAAGCTTTCTTT.

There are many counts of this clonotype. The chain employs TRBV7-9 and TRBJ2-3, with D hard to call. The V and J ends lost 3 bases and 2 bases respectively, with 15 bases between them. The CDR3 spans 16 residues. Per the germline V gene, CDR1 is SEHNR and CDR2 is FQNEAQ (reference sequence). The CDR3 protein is CASSLFRLTNTDTQYF. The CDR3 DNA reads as TGTGCCAGCAGCTTGTTTCGTCTGACCAACACAGATACGCAGTATTTT.

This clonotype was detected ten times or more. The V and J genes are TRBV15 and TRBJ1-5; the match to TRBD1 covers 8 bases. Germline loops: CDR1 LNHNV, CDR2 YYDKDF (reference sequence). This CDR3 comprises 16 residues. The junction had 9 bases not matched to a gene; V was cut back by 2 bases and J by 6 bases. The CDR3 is CATSRKDRGGVQPQHF. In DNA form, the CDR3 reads TGTGCCACCAGCAGAAAAGACAGGGGTGGGGTTCAGCCCCAGCATTTT.

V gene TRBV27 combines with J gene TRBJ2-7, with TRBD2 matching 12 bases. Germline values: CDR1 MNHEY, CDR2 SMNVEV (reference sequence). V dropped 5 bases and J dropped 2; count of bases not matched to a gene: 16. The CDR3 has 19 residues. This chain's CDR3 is CASSRTSGRPRPGPYEQYF. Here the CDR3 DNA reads TGTGCCAGCAGTCGAACTAGCGGGAGGCCCCGCCCCGGACCCTACGAGCAGTACTTC.

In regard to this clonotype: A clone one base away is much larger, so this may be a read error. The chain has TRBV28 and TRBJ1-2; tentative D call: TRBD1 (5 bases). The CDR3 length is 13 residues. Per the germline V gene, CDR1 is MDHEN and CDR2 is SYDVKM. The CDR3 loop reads CAGSLRANYGYTF. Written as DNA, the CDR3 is TGTGCCGGCAGTCTCAGGGCTAACTATGGCTACACCTTC.

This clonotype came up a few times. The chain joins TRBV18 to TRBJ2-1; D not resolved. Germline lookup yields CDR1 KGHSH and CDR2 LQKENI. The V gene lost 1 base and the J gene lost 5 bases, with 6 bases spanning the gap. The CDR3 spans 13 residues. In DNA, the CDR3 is TGTGCCAGCTCACCACGGCCCAACAATGAGCAGTTCTTC. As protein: CASSPRPNNEQFF.

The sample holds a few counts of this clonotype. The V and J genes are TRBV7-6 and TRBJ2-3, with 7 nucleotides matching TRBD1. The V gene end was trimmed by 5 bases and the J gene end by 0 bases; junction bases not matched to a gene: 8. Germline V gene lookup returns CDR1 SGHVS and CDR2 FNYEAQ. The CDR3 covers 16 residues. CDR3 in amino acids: CASSRQGTASTDTQYF. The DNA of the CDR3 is TGTGCCAGCAGCCGACAAGGGACAGCTAGCACAGATACGCAGTATTTT.

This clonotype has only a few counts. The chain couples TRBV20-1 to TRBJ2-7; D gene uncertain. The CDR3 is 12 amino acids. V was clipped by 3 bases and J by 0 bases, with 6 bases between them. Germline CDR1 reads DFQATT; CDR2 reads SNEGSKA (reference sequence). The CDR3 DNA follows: TGCAGTGCTAGCCAGCTCTCCTACGAGCAGTACTTC. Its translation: CSASQLSYEQYF.